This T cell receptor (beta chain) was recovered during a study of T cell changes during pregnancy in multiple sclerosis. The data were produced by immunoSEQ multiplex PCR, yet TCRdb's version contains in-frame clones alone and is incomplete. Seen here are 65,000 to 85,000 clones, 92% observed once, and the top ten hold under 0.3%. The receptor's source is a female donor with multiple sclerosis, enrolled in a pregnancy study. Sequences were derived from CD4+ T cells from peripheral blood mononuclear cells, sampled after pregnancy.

CDR3 region: CASSAARRVQPQHF. The CDR3 bases are TGTGCCAGCAGCGCGGCCCGGCGGGTTCAGCCCCAGCATTTT. The rearrangement joins TRBV5-6 to TRBJ1-5; no firm D call. Germline V lookup: CDR1 SGHDT, CDR2 YYEEEE. This CDR3 contains 14 residues. The V end lost 4 bases, the J end lost 6 bases, and 14 bases lay between the germline ends.